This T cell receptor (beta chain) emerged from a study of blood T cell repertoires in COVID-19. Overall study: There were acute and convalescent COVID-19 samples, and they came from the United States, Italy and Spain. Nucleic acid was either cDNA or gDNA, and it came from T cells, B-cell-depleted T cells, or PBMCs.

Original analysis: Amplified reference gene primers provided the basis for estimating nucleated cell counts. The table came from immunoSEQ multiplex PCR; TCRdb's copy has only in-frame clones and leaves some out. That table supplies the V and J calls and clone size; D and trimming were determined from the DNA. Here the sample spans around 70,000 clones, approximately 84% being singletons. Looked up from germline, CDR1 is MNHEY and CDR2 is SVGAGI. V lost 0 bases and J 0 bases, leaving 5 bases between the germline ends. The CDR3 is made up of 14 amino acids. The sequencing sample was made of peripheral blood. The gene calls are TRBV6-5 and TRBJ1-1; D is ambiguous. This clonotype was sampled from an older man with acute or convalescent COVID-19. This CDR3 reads CASSYSAVNTEAFF. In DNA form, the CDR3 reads TGTGCCAGCAGTTACTCAGCGGTGAACACTGAAGCTTTCTTT.